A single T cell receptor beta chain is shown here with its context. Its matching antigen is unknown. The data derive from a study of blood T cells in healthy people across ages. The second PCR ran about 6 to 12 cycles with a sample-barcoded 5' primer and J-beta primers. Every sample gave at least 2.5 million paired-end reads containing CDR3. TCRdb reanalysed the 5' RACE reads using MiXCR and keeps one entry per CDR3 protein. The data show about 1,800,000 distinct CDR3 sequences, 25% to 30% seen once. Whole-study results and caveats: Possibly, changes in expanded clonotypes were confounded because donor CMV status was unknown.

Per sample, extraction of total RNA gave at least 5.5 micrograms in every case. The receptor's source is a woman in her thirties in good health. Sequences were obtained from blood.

This chain's CDR3 is CASSEVSQGGAGYTF. The DNA for the CDR3 is TGTGCCAGCAGCGAAGTCTCGCAGGGGGGTGCCGGCTACACCTTC. The chain has TRBV11-2 and TRBJ1-2; TRBD1 matches 7 bases. V shed 5 bases, J shed 8 bases, and the junction held 14 bases outside the gene matches. The CDR3 loop spans 15 amino acids. Germline values: CDR1 SGHAT, CDR2 FQNNGV.